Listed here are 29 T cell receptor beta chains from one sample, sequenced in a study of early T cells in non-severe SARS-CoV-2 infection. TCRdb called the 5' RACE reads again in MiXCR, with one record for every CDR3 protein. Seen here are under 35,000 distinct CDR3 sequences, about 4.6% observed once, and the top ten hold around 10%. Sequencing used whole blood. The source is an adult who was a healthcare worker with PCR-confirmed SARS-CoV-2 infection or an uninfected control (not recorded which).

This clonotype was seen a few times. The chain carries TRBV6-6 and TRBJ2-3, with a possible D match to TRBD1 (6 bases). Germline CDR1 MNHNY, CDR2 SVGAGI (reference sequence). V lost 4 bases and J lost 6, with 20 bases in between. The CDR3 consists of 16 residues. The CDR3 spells CASSSPGPKRGDTQYF. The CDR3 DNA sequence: TGTGCCAGCAGTTCACCGGGACCTAAAAGGGGGGATACGCAGTATTTT.

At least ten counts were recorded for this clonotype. The CDR3 reads CASSFNVLAGAVGELFF. For the CDR3, the DNA is TGTGCCAGCAGTTTTAATGTGCTAGCGGGGGCAGTCGGGGAGCTGTTTTTT. The chain carries TRBV12-3 or TRBV12-4 and TRBJ2-2; 10 nucleotides align to TRBD2. CDR3 size: 17 residues. V shed 3 bases and J 7 bases; nucleotides not matched to a gene: 11.

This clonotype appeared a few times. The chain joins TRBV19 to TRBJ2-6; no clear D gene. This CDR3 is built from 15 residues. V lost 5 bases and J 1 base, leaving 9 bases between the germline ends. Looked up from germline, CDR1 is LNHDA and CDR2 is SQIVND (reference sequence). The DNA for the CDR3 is TGTGCCAGTAGTCCCCAAAAATCTGGGGCCAACGTCCTGACTTTC. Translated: CASSPQKSGANVLTF. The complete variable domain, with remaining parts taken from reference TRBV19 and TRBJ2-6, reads DGGITQSPKYLFRKEGQNVTLSCEQNLNHDAMYWYRQDPGQGLRLIYYSQIVNDFQKGDIAEGYSVSREKKESFPLTVTSAQKNPTAFYLCASSPQKSGANVLTFGAGSRLTVL.

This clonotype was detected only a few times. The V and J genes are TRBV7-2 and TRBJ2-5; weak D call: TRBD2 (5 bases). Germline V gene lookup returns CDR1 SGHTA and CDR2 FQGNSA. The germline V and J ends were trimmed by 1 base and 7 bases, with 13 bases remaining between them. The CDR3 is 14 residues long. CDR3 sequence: CASSLVGGGGTQYF. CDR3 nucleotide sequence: TGTGCCAGCAGCTTAGTTGGCGGAGGCGGGACCCAGTACTTC.

The CDR3 spells CASSQIVDHGGPGWVTQYF. The CDR3 DNA reads as TGCGCCAGCAGTCAAATCGTAGACCACGGGGGGCCGGGTTGGGTTACGCAGTATTTT. This sequence joins TRBV23-1 and TRBJ2-3; D may be TRBD2 (7 bases). TRBV23-1 is an ORF for which the function is uncertain. This CDR3 contains 19 residues. V gave up 2 bases and J gave up 8 bases, with 29 bases separating them.

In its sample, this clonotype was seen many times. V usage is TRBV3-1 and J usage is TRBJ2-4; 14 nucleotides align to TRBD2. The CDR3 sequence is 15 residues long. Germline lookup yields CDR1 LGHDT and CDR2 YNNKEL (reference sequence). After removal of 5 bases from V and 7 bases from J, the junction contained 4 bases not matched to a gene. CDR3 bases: TGTGCCAGCAGCTGGGGACTAGCGGGAGAGAACATTCAGTACTTC. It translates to CASSWGLAGENIQYF.

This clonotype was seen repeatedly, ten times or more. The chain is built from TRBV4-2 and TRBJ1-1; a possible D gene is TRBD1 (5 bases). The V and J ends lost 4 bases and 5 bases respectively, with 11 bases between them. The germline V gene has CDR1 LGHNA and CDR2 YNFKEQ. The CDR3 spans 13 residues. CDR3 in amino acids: CASSPISGTEAFF. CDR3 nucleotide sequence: TGTGCCAGCAGCCCCATCTCAGGGACTGAAGCTTTCTTT.

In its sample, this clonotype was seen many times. In nucleotides, the CDR3 is TGTGCCAGCAGACCAGGTGGTAGCGGGAGTTCAGATACGCAGTATTTT. It yields the protein CASRPGGSGSSDTQYF. The rearrangement uses TRBV12-3 or TRBV12-4 and TRBJ2-3; 9 nucleotides align to TRBD2. The CDR3 has 16 amino acids. The trim removed 6 bases at V and 4 bases at J, leaving 11 bases unmatched.

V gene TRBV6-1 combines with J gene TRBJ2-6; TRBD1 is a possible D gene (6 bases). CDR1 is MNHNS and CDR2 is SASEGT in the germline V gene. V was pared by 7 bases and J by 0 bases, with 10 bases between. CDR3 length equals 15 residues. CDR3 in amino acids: CASMGHPSGANVLTF. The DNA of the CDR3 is TGTGCCAGCATGGGACACCCCTCTGGGGCCAACGTCCTGACTTTC.

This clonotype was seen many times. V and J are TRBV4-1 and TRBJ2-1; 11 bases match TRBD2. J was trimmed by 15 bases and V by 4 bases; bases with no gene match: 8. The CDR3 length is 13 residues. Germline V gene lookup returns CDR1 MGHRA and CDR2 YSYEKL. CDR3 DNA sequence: TGCGCCAGCAGCCCAAATAGCGGGAGGGTTTGGTTCTTC. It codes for CASSPNSGRVWFF.

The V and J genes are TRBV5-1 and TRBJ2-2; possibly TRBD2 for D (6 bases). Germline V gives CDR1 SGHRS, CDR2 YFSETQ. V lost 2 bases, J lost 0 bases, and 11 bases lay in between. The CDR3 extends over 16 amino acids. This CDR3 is CASSLLAAANTGELFF. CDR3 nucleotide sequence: TGCGCCAGCAGCTTATTAGCGGCGGCGAACACCGGGGAGCTGTTTTTT.

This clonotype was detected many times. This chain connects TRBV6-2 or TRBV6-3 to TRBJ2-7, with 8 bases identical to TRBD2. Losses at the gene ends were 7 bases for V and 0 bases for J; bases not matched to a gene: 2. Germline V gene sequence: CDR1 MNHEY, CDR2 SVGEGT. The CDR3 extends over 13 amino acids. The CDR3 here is CASIAGPSYEQYF. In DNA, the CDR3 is TGTGCCAGCATAGCGGGGCCCTCCTACGAGCAGTACTTC.

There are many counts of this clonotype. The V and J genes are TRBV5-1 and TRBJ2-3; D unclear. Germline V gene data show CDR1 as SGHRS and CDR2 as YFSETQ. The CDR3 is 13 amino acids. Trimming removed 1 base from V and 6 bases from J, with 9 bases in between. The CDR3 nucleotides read TGCGCCAGCAGCTTGTACCGCCTCGATACGCAGTATTTT. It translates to CASSLYRLDTQYF.

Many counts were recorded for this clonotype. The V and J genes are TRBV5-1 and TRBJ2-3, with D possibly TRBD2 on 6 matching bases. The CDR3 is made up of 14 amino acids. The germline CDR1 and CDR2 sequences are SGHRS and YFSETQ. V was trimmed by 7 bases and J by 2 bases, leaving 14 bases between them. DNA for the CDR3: TGCGCCAGCGACCGGGCGGGGACCACAGATACGCAGTATTTT. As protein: CASDRAGTTDTQYF.

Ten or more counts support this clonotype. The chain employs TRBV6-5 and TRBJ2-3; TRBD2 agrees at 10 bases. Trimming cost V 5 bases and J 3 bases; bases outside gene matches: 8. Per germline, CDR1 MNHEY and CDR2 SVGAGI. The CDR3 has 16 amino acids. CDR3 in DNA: TGTGCCAGCAGTCCTAAGCGGGGGGGCCGGACAGATACGCAGTATTTT. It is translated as CASSPKRGGRTDTQYF.

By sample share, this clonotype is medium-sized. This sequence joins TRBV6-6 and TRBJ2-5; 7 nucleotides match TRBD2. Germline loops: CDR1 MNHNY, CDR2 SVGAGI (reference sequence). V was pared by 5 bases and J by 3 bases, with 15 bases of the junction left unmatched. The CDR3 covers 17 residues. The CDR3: CASSHFNRGSAEETQYF. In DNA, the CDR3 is TGTGCCAGCAGTCACTTTAATCGCGGGAGCGCGGAAGAGACCCAGTACTTC.

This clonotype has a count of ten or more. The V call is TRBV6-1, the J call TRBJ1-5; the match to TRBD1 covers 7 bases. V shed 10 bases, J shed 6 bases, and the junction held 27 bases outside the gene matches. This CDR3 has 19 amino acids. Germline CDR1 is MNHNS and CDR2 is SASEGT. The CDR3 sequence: CANLLIGQAARRLGQPQHF. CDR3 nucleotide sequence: TGTGCCAACCTACTCATTGGACAGGCCGCGAGGAGATTGGGTCAGCCCCAGCATTTT.

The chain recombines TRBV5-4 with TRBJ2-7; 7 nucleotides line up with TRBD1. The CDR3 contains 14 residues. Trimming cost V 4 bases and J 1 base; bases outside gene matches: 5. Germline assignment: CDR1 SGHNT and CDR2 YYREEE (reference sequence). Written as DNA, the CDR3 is TGTGCCAGCAGCCCTGGGACAGAGTCCTACGAGCAGTACTTC. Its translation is CASSPGTESYEQYF. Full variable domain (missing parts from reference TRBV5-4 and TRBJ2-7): ETGVTQSPTHLIKTRGQQVTLRCSSQSGHNTVSWYQQALGQGPQFIFQYYREEENGRGNFPPRFSGLQFPNYSSELNVNALELDDSALYLCASSPGTESYEQYFGPGTRLTVT.

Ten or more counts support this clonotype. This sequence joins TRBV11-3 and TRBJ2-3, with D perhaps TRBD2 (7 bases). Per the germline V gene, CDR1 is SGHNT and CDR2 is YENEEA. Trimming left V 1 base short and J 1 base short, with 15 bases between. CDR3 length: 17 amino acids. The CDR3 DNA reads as TGTGCCAGCAGCTTAGGAGCGGGGCCAGGGGGCACAGATACGCAGTATTTT. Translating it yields CASSLGAGPGGTDTQYF.

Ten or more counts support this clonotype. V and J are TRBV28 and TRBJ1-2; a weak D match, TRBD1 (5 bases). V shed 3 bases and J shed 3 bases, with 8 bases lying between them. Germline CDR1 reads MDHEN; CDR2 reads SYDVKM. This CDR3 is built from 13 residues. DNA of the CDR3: TGTGCCAGCAGTTTGGCCAGGGACTATGGCTACACCTTC. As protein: CASSLARDYGYTF.

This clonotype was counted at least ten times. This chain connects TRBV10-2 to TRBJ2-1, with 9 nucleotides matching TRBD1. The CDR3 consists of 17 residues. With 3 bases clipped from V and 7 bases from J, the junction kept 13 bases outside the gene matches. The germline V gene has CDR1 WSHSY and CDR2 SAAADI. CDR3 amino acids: CASSDGGQGRHSNEQFF. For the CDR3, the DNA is TGCGCCAGCAGTGACGGCGGACAGGGGAGACATAGTAATGAGCAGTTCTTC.

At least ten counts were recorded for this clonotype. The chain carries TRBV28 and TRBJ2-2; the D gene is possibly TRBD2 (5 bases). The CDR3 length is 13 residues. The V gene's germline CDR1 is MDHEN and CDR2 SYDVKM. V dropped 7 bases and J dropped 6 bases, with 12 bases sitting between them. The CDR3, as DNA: TGTGCCAGCACCCCGAGGGCCGCCGGGGAGCTGTTTTTT. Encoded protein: CASTPRAAGELFF.

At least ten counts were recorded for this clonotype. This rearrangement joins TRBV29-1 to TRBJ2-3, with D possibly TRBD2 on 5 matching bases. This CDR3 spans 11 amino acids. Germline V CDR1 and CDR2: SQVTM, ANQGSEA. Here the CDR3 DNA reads TGCAGTACTAAAGAGGGAGATACGCAGTATTTT. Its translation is CSTKEGDTQYF.

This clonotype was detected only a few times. As DNA, the CDR3 is TGCGCCAGCAGGAATCTCACCGGGGAGCTGTTTTTT. Protein product: CASRNLTGELFF. The V and J genes are TRBV10-1 and TRBJ2-2; D remains ambiguous. This CDR3 region has 12 residues. V lost 6 bases and J 4 bases, leaving 6 bases between the germline ends. The germline gives CDR1 WNHNN, CDR2 SYGVQD (reference sequence).

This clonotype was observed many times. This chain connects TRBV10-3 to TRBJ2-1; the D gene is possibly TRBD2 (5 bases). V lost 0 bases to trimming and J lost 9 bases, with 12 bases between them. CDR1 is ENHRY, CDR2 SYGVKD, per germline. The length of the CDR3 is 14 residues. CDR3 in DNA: TGTGCCATCAGTGAGTCACTTAATGCGGGTGAGCAGTTCTTC. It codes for CAISESLNAGEQFF.

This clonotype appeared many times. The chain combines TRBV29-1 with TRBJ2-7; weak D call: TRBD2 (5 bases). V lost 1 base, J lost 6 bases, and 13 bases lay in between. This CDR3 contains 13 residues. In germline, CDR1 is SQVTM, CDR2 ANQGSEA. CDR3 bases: TGCAGCGTTGAAGCCCAGGAGGCCGGCGAGCAGTACTTC. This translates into CSVEAQEAGEQYF.

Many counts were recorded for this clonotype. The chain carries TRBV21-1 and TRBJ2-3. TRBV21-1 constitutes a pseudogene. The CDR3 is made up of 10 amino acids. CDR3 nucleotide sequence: TGTGCCAGCGCGCGGGATACGCAGTATTTT. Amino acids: CASARDTQYF.

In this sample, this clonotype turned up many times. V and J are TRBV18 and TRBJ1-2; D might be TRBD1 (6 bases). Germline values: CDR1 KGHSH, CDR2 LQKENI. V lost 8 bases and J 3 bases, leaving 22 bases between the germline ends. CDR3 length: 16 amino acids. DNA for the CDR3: TGTGCCAGCCCCCCGATCGGAGGGGGGGTTGACTATGGCTACACCTTC. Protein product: CASPPIGGGVDYGYTF.

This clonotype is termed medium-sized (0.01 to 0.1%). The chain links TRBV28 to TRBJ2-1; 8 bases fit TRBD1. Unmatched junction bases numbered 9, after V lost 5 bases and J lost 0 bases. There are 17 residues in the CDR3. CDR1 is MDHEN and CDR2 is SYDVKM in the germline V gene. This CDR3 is CASSPWTGKGSYNEQFF. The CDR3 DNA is TGTGCCAGCAGTCCCTGGACAGGGAAAGGCTCCTACAATGAGCAGTTCTTC.